One sample yielded the 17 T cell receptor beta chains listed below, sequenced in a study of tumor-infiltrating lymphocytes in oesophageal squamous cell carcinoma listed by TCRdb under 2016. The receptor library was made with PCR. Sequencing took place on an Illumina HiSeq 2000. TCRdb handled the public reads itself, with Q25 trimming in fastp and clone calling in MiXCR, and kept productive beta chains. Entries that share a CDR3 protein sequence are merged under the most common genes and DNA. This sample has approximately 10,000 distinct CDR3 sequences in its table, and approximately 49% of those were observed once. Around 23% of the sample is held by the ten biggest clonotypes. Sequencing was done on a sample of esophageal tumor tissue. The receptor source for this set is a male donor with esophageal squamous cell carcinoma.

This clonotype was observed a few times. The chain recombines TRBV7-2 with TRBJ2-7; D call uncertain. The closer fit of TRBJ2-1 to the DNA end suggests the J call may be wrong. This CDR3 has 14 residues. From germline, CDR1 is SGHTA and CDR2 FQGNSA. CDR3 region: CASSLEGSYNEQFF. The CDR3 nucleotides read TGTGCCAGCAGCTTAGAGGGCAGCTACAATGAGCAGTTCTTC.

This clonotype was observed a few times. At one of its ends the junction is not consistent with the germline gene, which may arise from a read error. This chain uses TRBV7-3 with TRBJ2-3, with D possibly being TRBD1 or TRBD2 (5 bases each). CDR1 SGHTA and CDR2 FQGTGA come from the germline V gene. The CDR3 is made up of 15 amino acids. The CDR3 nucleotides are TGTGTCAGCAGCGAGACAGCGGCAAGGGCCAGGGAGCAGTATTTT. Its translation: CVSSETAARAREQYF.

This clonotype was counted ten times or more. This chain connects TRBV25-1 to TRBJ2-3; D is possibly TRBD1 or TRBD2 (6 bases each). CDR1 and CDR2 from the germline V gene are MGHDK and SYGVNS. The CDR3 consists of 15 residues. The ends were cut back, 4 bases at V and 6 bases at J, with 17 bases in the middle. Here the CDR3 DNA reads TGTGCCAGCAGTGTAGGGGGGCACCCCATCGATACGCAGTATTTT. Translation gives CASSVGGHPIDTQYF.

This clonotype was counted once. This chain links TRBV12-3 or TRBV12-4 with TRBJ2-4; TRBD2 aligns across 7 bases. This CDR3 has 16 amino acids. Unmatched junction bases numbered 17, after V lost 2 bases and J lost 13 bases. CDR3 region: CASSLRGPSPGREQYF. The DNA for the CDR3 is TGTGCCAGCAGTTTAAGAGGTCCTAGCCCGGGGAGGGAGCAGTACTTC.

This chain joins TRBV6-1 and TRBJ2-1, with 8 bases fitting TRBD2. The last part of the DNA fits TRBJ2-7 better; the J call may be wrong. The germline CDR1 and CDR2 sequences are MNHNS and SASEGT. The CDR3 runs 15 residues. The CDR3 is CASSEIAGTHNEQYF. The DNA for the CDR3 is TGTGCCAGCAGCGAAATAGCGGGAACCCACAATGAGCAGTACTTC.

This clonotype was seen only a few times. The gene calls are TRBV27 and TRBJ2-3; TRBD2 matches at 9 bases. Germline loops: CDR1 MNHEY, CDR2 SMNVEV (reference sequence). The CDR3 runs 14 residues. V was pared by 7 bases and J by 3 bases, with 5 bases of the junction left unmatched. Here the CDR3 reads CASKPGLATDTQYF. CDR3 nucleotide sequence: TGTGCCAGCAAACCTGGACTAGCGACAGATACGCAGTATTTT.

Here the CDR3 DNA reads TGTGCCAGCAGCTTAGCTCAGGGTTTTGGGGCCAACGTCCTGACTTTC. Residues: CASSLAQGFGANVLTF. The chain combines TRBV7-6 with TRBJ2-6, with a possible D match to TRBD1 (5 bases). Trimming left V 0 bases short and J 3 bases short, with 9 bases between. The V gene's germline CDR1 is SGHVS and CDR2 FNYEAQ. The CDR3 is 16 amino acids.

This clonotype was found once. The chain links TRBV10-2 to TRBJ2-3; D is undetermined. The J call may be wrong; the DNA end is better matched by TRBJ2-5. Germline V lookup: CDR1 WSHSY, CDR2 SAAADI. The CDR3 covers 15 residues. The CDR3, as DNA: TGCGCCAGCAGTGAATCGCGGCAGCTGATGGAGACCCAGTACTTC. Encoded protein: CASSESRQLMETQYF.

This clonotype was picked up one time. The CDR3 DNA reads TGTGCCAGCACCCAAACGGAGCGGGACTACGAGCAGTACTTC. It yields the protein CASTQTERDYEQYF. This chain joins TRBV10-3 and TRBJ2-6; TRBD2 aligns across 7 bases. The end of the DNA fits TRBJ2-7 better, so the J call may be wrong. This CDR3 region has 14 residues. From germline, CDR1 is ENHRY and CDR2 SYGVKD.

The rearrangement joins TRBV7-2 to TRBJ2-3, with TRBD2 matching over 7 bases. The closer fit of TRBJ2-7 to the DNA end suggests the J call may be wrong. Germline loops: CDR1 SGHTA, CDR2 FQGNSA. CDR3 length equals 15 residues. The CDR3 protein is CASSPSAGAINEQYF. CDR3 nucleotides: TGTGCCAGCAGCCCCTCGGCGGGAGCCATAAATGAGCAGTACTTC.

This clonotype appeared many times. This sequence joins TRBV5-1 and TRBJ2-1, with 10 bases that match TRBD1. The CDR3 covers 15 residues. Trimming took 4 bases from V and 2 from J; bases not matched to a gene: 3. Germline values: CDR1 SGHRS, CDR2 YFSETQ. CDR3 DNA: TGCGCCAGCAGCCCAGGGACAGGGGCCTACAATGAGCAGTTCTTC. This encodes CASSPGTGAYNEQFF.

This clonotype was seen at least ten times. The chain carries TRBV6-1 and TRBJ2-7; D might be TRBD1 (5 bases). Trimming took 4 bases from V and 2 from J, leaving 9 bases between them. The CDR3 is 13 amino acids. Germline V gene data show CDR1 as MNHNS and CDR2 as SASEGT. The CDR3 DNA is TGTGCCAGCAGTGCGACAGCTACCTACGAGCAGTACTTC. This codes for CASSATATYEQYF.

The table lists this clonotype with a few counts. This chain links TRBV2 with TRBJ1-2, with D hard to call. CDR1 is SNHLY and CDR2 is FYNNEI in the germline V gene. The V end lost 3 bases, the J end lost 0 bases, and 11 bases lay between the germline ends. The CDR3 is 15 residues long. CDR3 nucleotide sequence: TGTGCCAGCAGTGAGGTCGGGGTAGCTAACTATGGCTACACCTTC. Protein: CASSEVGVANYGYTF. The whole variable domain, filled in from reference TRBV2 and TRBJ1-2, reads EPEVTQTPSHQVTQMGQEVILRCVPISNHLYFYWYRQILGQKVEFLVSFYNNEISEKSEIFDDQFSVERPDGSNFTLKIRSTKLEDSAMYFCASSEVGVANYGYTFGSGTRLTVV.

This clonotype was counted many times. CDR3 protein: CASSKDRGLSYGYTF. The CDR3 DNA reads TGTGCCAGCAGTAAGGACAGGGGGCTGAGCTATGGCTACACCTTC. The chain links TRBV2 to TRBJ1-2, with 11 bases identical to TRBD1. The CDR3 has 15 residues. Per germline, CDR1 SNHLY and CDR2 FYNNEI. With V trimmed by 5 bases and J by 4 bases, 6 bases remained unmatched.

V gene TRBV6-2 or TRBV6-3 combines with J gene TRBJ2-1; maybe TRBD1 (6 bases). The closer fit of TRBJ2-7 to the DNA end suggests the J call may be wrong. Germline loops: CDR1 MNHEY, CDR2 SVGEGT. The CDR3 contains 18 residues. Here the CDR3 reads CASRGDTVSWGSYNEQYF. In DNA, the CDR3 is TGTGCCAGCAGGGGGGACACGGTCTCCTGGGGGTCCTACAATGAGCAGTACTTC.

This rearrangement joins TRBV6-6 to TRBJ2-1, with D hard to call. Germline CDR1 and CDR2: MNHNY and SVGAGI (reference sequence). V lost 0 bases and J lost 10, with 13 bases in between. The CDR3 length is 14 residues. The DNA of the CDR3 is TGTGCCAGCAGTTACTCTAGCTCTACCTACGAGCAGTTCTTC. It is translated as CASSYSSSTYEQFF.

The V and J genes are TRBV6-5 and TRBJ2-3; D is undetermined. Germline-derived CDR1 and CDR2 are MNHEY and SVGAGI. The CDR3 sequence is 13 residues long. V lost 4 bases and J 2 bases, leaving 7 bases between the germline ends. CDR3 in DNA: TGTGCCAGCAGTTTACAGAACACAGATACGCAGTATTTT. It codes for CASSLQNTDTQYF.